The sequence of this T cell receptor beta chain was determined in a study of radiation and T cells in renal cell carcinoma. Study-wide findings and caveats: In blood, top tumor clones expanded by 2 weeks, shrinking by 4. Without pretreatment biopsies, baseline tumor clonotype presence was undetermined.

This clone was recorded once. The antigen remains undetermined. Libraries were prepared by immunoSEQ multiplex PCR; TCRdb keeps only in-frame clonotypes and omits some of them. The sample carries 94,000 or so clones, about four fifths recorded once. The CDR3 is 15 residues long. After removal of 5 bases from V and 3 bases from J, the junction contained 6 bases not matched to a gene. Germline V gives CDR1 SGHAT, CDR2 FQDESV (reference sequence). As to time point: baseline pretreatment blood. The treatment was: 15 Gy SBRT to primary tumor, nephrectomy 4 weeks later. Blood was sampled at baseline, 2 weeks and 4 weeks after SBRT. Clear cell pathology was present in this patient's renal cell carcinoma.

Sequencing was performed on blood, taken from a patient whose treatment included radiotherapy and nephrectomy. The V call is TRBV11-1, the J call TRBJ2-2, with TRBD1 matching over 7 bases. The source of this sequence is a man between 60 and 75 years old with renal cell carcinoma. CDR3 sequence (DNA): TGTGCCAGCAGCCCAGACAGGGTAGACACCGGGGAGCTGTTTTTT. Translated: CASSPDRVDTGELFF.